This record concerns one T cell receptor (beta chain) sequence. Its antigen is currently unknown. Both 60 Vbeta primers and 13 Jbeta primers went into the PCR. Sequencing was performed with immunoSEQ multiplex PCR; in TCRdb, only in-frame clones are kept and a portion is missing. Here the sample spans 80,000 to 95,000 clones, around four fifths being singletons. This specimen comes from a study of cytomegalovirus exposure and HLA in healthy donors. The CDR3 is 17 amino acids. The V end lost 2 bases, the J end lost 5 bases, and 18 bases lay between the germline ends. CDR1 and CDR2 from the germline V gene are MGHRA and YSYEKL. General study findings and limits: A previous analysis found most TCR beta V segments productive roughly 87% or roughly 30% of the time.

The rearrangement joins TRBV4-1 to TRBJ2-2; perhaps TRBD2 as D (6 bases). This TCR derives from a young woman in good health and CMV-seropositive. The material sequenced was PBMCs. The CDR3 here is CASSQTPTRIKTGELFF. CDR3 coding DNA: TGCGCCAGCAGCCAAACGCCGACTAGGATAAAAACCGGGGAGCTGTTTTTT.